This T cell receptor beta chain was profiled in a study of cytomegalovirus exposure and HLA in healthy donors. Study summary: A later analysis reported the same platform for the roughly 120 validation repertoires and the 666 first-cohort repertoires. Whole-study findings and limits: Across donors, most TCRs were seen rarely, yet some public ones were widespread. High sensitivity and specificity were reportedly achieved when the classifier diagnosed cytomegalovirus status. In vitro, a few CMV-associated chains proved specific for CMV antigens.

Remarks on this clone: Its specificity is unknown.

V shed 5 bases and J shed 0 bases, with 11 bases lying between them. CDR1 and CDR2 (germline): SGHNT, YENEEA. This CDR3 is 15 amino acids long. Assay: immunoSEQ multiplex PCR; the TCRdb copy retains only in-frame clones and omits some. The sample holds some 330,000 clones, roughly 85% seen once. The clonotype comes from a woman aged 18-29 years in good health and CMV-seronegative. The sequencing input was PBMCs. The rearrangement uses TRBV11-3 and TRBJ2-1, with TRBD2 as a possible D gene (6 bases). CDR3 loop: CASSRDGSSYNEQFF. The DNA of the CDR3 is TGTGCCAGCAGCAGAGACGGGAGCTCCTACAATGAGCAGTTCTTC.